The clone carrying this T cell receptor (beta chain) is a singleton in its sample. The data were taken from a study of CD8 T cells in Susac syndrome. It was with random hexamers that 0.5 to 1 ug RNA was reverse transcribed. TCRdb re-called the immunoSEQ multiplex PCR reads through MiXCR, storing one row per CDR3 protein. The sample has 150,000 or so distinct CDR3 sequences, 85% to 95% seen once; the top ten hold around 0.13%. CDR3 size: 13 residues. From germline, CDR1 is SGDLS and CDR2 YYNGEE. Deletions cut 3 bases from V and 6 bases from J, with 12 bases between. The rearrangement links TRBV9 to TRBJ1-2; possibly TRBD1 for D (5 bases). The clonotype comes from a human donor in good health. The sequenced material came from CD4+ T cells from PBMCs. Here the CDR3 reads CASSEGRSDGYTF. The CDR3 DNA reads as TGTGCCAGCAGCGAGGGGCGGAGCGATGGCTACACCTTC.